This TCR beta chain emerged from a study of blood T cell repertoires in COVID-19 (TCRdb year 2020). About the full investigation: Samples from collaborators originated in the United States, Italy and Spain and spanned both the acute and convalescent phases of COVID-19. The material from the prospective study consisted of cDNA or gDNA derived from T cells, B-cell-depleted T cells, or PBMCs. Deeply sampled blood TCRbeta repertoires from subjects exposed to, actively infected with, or recovered from COVID-19 were included in the dataset. A freely available public database, intended as a resource for researchers studying the immune response to SARS-CoV-2, is where the repertoires were released. The samples were drawn from two sources: the first 160 participants of the ongoing ImmuneRACE study, and fewer than 1,500 subjects contributed by 6 global collaborators. The sample metadata nearly always contained a de-identified subject ID, COVID-19 status, age in years and sex. Where HLA class I and class II types were available, the types were taken from metadata supplied by the sample provider, not from assay-based typing. What the research found in general, with its limitations: The amount of clinical and demographic metadata varied by source and participant and was provided uncurated.

The collaborating institutions used their own protocols to collect whole blood in K2EDTA tubes. For TCRbeta analysis, collaborators shipped samples as frozen whole blood, isolated PBMCs, or DNA extracted from either of those sample types. TCRbeta CDR3 regions were amplified from genomic DNA using the immunoSEQ Assay, a bias-controlled multiplex PCR. The authors' analysis ran thus. Within the assay, amplification of reference gene primers was used to estimate how many nucleated cells each sample contained. To quantify the absolute abundance of each unique TCRbeta CDR3 rearrangement, sequence reads were collapsed and filtered. For each sample, productive Simpson clonality was calculated by taking the square root of Simpson's diversity index across productive rearrangements. Here the immuneACCESS table is served through TCRdb, limited to in-frame sequences with V and J called. Missing clones are a known gap in these copies; in checked studies unresolved V genes cover under half, and the rest lacks a known reason. From that table come the V and J calls and clone size; the DNA was used to work out D and trimming. This sample lists about 180,000 clones; 80% to 90% were detected once. Under 3.5% of the sample is in the top ten clones.

Points on this clone: Its antigen remains unidentified. Base qualities are not at hand, and no much larger clone is one base apart.

Counted from cysteine to phenylalanine, this CDR3 has 13 amino acids. Only the CDR3 part of the read is kept: 39 bases, read in frame from the first base. CDR1 and CDR2 are drawn from the germline V gene: MDHEN, SYDVKM. The junction shows trimming of 1 base on V and 11 bases on J, plus 12 bases between the germline ends. The specimen was peripheral blood. The TCR was taken from a man in his sixties with acute or convalescent COVID-19. The rearranged segments are TRBV28 and TRBJ1-5, with the D segment identity uncertain. CDR3 protein: CASSLSPPGAQHF. The DNA sequence is given as TGTGCCAGCAGTTTATCGCCCCCTGGAGCCCAGCATTTT.